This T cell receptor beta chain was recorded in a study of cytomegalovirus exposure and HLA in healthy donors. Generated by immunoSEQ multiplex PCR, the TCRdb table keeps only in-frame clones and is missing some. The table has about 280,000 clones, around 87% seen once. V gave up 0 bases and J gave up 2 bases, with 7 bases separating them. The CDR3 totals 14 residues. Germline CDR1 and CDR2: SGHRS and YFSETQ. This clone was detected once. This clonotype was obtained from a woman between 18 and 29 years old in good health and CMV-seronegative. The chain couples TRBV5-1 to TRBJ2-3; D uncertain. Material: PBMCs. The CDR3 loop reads CASSLDSNTDTQYF. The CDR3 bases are TGCGCCAGCAGCTTGGATTCCAACACAGATACGCAGTATTTT.